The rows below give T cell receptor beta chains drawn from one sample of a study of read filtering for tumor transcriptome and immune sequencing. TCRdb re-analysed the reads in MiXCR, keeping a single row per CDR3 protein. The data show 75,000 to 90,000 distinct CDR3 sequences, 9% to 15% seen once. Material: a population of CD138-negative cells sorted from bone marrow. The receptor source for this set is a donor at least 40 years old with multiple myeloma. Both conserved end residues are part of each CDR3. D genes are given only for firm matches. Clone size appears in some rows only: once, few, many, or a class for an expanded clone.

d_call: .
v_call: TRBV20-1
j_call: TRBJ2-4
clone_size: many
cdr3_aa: CSARDLLAKNIQYF
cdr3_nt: TGCAGTGCTAGAGACCTGTTAGCCAAAAACATTCAGTACTTC

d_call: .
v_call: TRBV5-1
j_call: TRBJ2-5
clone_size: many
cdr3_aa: CASSAQGRTQETQYF
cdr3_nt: TGCGCCAGCAGCGCACAGGGCCGGACGCAAGAGACCCAGTACTTC

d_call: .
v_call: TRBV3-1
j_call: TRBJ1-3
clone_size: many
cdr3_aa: CASSQGHKAGNTIYF
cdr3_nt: TGTGCCAGCAGCCAAGGCCATAAAGCCGGAAACACCATATATTTT

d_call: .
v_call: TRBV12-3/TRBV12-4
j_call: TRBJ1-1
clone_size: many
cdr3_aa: CASSSLPGNTEAFF
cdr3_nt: TGTGCCAGCAGCTCCCTCCCAGGGAATACTGAAGCTTTCTTT

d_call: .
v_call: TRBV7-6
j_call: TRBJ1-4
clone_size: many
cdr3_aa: CASSRLRSSNEKLFF
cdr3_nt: TGTGCCAGCAGCCGCCTCAGGTCATCTAATGAAAAACTGTTTTTT

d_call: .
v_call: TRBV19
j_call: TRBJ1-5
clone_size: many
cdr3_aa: CASSIVGRQNQPQHF
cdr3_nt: TGTGCCAGTAGTATTGTCGGACGGCAAAATCAGCCCCAGCATTTT

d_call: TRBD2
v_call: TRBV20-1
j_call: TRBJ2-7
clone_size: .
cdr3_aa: CSASNPLAGTHEQYF
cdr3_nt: TGCAGTGCTAGTAATCCCCTAGCGGGAACCCACGAGCAGTACTTC

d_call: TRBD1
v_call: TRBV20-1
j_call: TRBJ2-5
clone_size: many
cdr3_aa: CSASPRTGSGETQYF
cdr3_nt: TGCAGTGCTAGCCCTCGGACAGGGTCGGGGGAGACCCAGTACTTC

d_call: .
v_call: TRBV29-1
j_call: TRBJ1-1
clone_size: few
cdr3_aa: CSVPLDSLDTEAFF
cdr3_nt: TGCAGCGTACCCTTGGACAGCTTGGACACTGAAGCTTTCTTT

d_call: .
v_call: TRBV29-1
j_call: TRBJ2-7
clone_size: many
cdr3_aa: CSVAGSFYEQYF
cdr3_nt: TGCAGCGTTGCCGGCAGCTTCTACGAGCAGTACTTC

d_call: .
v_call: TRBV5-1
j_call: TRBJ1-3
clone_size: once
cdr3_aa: CASSQTLQSSGNTIYF
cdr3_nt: TGCGCCAGCAGCCAAACCCTACAGAGCTCTGGAAACACCATATATTTT

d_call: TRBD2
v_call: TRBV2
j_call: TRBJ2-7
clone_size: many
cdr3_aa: CATQSSGAHSSYEQYF
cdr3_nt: TGTGCCACCCAATCCAGCGGGGCCCACTCATCCTACGAGCAGTACTTC

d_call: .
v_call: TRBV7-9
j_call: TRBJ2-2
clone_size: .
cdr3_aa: CASSLAFGPEAGNTGELFF
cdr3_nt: TGTGCCAGCAGCTTAGCGTTTGGCCCGGAGGCGGGAAACACCGGGGAGCTGTTTTTT

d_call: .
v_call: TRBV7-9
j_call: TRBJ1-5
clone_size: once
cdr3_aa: CASSLESGSNQPQHF
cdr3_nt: TGTGCCAGCAGCTTAGAATCGGGTTCCAATCAGCCCCAGCATTTT

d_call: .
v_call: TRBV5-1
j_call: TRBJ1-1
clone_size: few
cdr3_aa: CASSFTGQMTEAFF
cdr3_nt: TGCGCCAGCAGCTTTACAGGGCAGATGACTGAAGCTTTCTTT

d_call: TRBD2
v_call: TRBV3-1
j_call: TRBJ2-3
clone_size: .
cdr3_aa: CASSQDGGGLATRDTQYF
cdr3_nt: TGTGCCAGCAGCCAAGATGGAGGGGGACTAGCAACGAGAGATACGCAGTATTTT

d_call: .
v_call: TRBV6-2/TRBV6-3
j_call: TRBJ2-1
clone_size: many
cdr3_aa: CASSFLGRGNEQFF
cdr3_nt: TGTGCCAGCAGTTTTTTAGGGCGGGGCAATGAGCAGTTCTTC

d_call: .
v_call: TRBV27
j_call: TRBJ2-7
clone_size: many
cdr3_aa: CASSFGRGAPYEQYF
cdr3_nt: TGTGCCAGCAGTTTCGGACGGGGGGCTCCCTACGAGCAGTACTTC

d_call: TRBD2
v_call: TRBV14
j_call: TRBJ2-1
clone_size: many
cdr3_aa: CASSHPWASGFDEQFF
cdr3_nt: TGTGCCAGCAGCCACCCCTGGGCTAGCGGGTTCGATGAGCAGTTCTTC

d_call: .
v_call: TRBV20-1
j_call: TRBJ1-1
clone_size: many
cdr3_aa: CSARRGSDRPEAFF
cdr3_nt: TGCAGTGCTAGACGGGGTTCGGATCGCCCTGAAGCTTTCTTT

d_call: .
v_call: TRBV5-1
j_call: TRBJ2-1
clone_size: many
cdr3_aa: CASSRTRGTGSYNEQFF
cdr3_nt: TGCGCCAGCAGCCGAACCCGGGGAACGGGATCCTACAATGAGCAGTTCTTC

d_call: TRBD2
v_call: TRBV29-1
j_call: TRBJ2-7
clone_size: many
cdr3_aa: CSVRGLAGNEQYF
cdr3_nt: TGCAGCGTTCGGGGACTAGCGGGAAACGAGCAGTACTTC

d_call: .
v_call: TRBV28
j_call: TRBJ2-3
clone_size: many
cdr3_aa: CASRHGQLLSTDTQYF
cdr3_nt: TGTGCCAGCAGGCACGGACAGCTACTTAGCACAGATACGCAGTATTTT

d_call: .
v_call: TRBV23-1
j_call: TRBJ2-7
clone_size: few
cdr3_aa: CASSRKARDDWGEQYF
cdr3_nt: TGCGCCAGCAGTCGAAAAGCCCGCGACGATTGGGGCGAGCAGTACTTC

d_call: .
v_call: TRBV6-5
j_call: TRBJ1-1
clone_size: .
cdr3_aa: CACRYGQNTEAFF
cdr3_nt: TGTGCCTGCAGATATGGTCAGAACACTGAAGCTTTCTTT

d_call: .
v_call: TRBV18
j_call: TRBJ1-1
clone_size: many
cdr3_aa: CASSVTADGEAFF
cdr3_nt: TGTGCCAGCTCCGTCACCGCCGACGGTGAAGCTTTCTTT

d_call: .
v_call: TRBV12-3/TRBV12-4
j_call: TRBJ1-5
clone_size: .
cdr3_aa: CASSLTLTPGSNQPQHF
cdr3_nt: TGTGCCAGCAGTTTAACATTGACCCCGGGGAGCAATCAGCCCCAGCATTTT

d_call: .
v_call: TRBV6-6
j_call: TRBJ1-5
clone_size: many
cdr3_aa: CASSYWGGVGTNQPQHF
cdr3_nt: TGTGCCAGCAGTTACTGGGGAGGGGTTGGAACCAATCAGCCCCAGCATTTT